These 13 T cell receptor beta chains originate from one sample sequenced in a study of PD-1 blockade in mismatch repair-deficient tumors. Repertoires were generated with immunoSEQ multiplex PCR, while TCRdb's copy carries only in-frame clones and drops some. The sample contains 80,000 to 130,000 clones, 82% of which appear only once. The input for sequencing was peripheral blood, taken 36 weeks after starting pembrolizumab. These receptor sequences come from an adult with mismatch repair-deficient cancer.

This clone was picked up one time. The genes are TRBV30 and TRBJ1-2; D may be TRBD1 (5 bases). Trimming took 3 bases from V and 5 from J, leaving 22 bases between them. The CDR3 contains 16 residues. Germline V gene lookup returns CDR1 GTSNPN and CDR2 SVGIG (reference sequence). CDR3 protein: CAWSPTGGPGGYGYTF. The CDR3 DNA reads TGTGCCTGGAGCCCGACGGGGGGACCCGGGGGTTATGGCTACACCTTC.

This clone has just a few counts. The chain combines TRBV5-1 with TRBJ2-7; D perhaps matches TRBD1 (5 bases). This CDR3 comprises 14 residues. Trimming pared 3 bases from V and 3 bases from J, leaving 13 bases between. Germline V CDR1 and CDR2: SGHRS, YFSETQ. Written as DNA, the CDR3 is TGCGCCAGCAGCTCTCAACAGGAGCACTACGAGCAGTACTTC. Amino acids: CASSSQQEHYEQYF.

The V call is TRBV9, the J call TRBJ2-2; 7 positions agree with TRBD1. With V trimmed by 0 bases and J by 2 bases, 1 base remained unmatched. Germline lookup yields CDR1 SGDLS and CDR2 YYNGEE. This CDR3 has 15 residues. CDR3 loop: CASSVGQGNTGELFF. In DNA, the CDR3 is TGTGCCAGCAGCGTAGGACAGGGCAACACCGGGGAGCTGTTTTTT.

This rearrangement joins TRBV19 to TRBJ1-1; 7 bases line up with TRBD1. This CDR3 has 19 amino acids. The V segment lost 6 bases and the J segment 0 bases; nucleotides outside the gene matches: 19. Germline assignment: CDR1 LNHDA and CDR2 SQIVND (reference sequence). CDR3 sequence reads: CASRKVYRGNLGMNTEAFF. As DNA, the CDR3 is TGTGCCAGTAGGAAAGTTTACAGGGGAAATCTGGGCATGAACACTGAAGCTTTCTTT.

The gene calls are TRBV28 and TRBJ1-2; weak D call: TRBD1 (6 bases). Germline loops: CDR1 MDHEN, CDR2 SYDVKM. The CDR3 covers 15 residues. The V end lost 5 bases, the J end lost 4 bases, and 17 bases lay between the germline ends. DNA for the CDR3: TGTGCCAGCAGTATCGGACAGCCTGGGCTCTATGGCTACACCTTC. This encodes CASSIGQPGLYGYTF.

The chain links TRBV4-1 to TRBJ1-3; no clear D gene. Germline V CDR1 and CDR2: MGHRA, YSYEKL. This CDR3 region has 16 residues. The V end lost 2 bases, the J end lost 1 base, and 12 bases lay between the germline ends. The CDR3 reads CASSQPLGESGNTIYF. The DNA for the CDR3 is TGCGCCAGCAGCCAACCCCTCGGGGAATCTGGAAACACCATATATTTT.

The chain recombines TRBV19 with TRBJ2-7; D unclear. In germline, CDR1 is LNHDA, CDR2 SQIVND (reference sequence). The ends were cut back, 2 bases at V and 7 bases at J, with 15 bases in the middle. CDR3 length equals 14 residues. The DNA for the CDR3 is TGTGCCAGTAGTATAACCGGATTCGGTAGTGAGCAGTACTTC. Translating it yields CASSITGFGSEQYF.

This chain joins TRBV9 and TRBJ2-2, with D maybe TRBD2 (5 bases). Germline lookup yields CDR1 SGDLS and CDR2 YYNGEE. The CDR3 sequence is 12 residues long. V gave up 4 bases and J gave up 7 bases, with 8 bases separating them. The CDR3 region is CASSPAGGELFF. CDR3 coding DNA: TGTGCCAGCAGCCCGGCGGGCGGGGAGCTGTTTTTT.

The gene calls are TRBV5-6 and TRBJ2-5; no clear D gene. Trimming left V 4 bases short and J 5 bases short, with 9 bases between. Per germline, CDR1 SGHDT and CDR2 YYEEEE. The CDR3 is made up of 12 amino acids. In DNA, the CDR3 is TGTGCCAGCAGCCCCCGCGCGGAGACCCAGTACTTC. It encodes CASSPRAETQYF.

The chain employs TRBV7-2 and TRBJ2-5; 8 bases are shared with TRBD2. V lost 0 bases to trimming and J lost 4 bases; unmatched junction nucleotides: 10. Germline V gene data show CDR1 as SGHTA and CDR2 as FQGNSA. CDR3 length equals 17 residues. This CDR3 reads CASSLASRGRLGETQYF. CDR3 in DNA: TGTGCCAGCAGCTTAGCGAGTCGCGGGAGGCTCGGAGAGACCCAGTACTTC.

The rearrangement uses TRBV9 and TRBJ2-3; 9 positions match TRBD2. Germline-derived CDR1 and CDR2 are SGDLS and YYNGEE. J lost 3 bases, V lost 5 bases, and 7 bases had no gene match. This CDR3 has 15 amino acids. CDR3 protein: CASSGLAYGTDTQYF. CDR3 nucleotides: TGTGCCAGCAGTGGACTAGCGTATGGTACAGATACGCAGTATTTT.

The J gene is TRBJ2-5, the V gene TRBV7-2; 7 nucleotides agree with TRBD1. The CDR3 sequence is 15 residues long. V was clipped by 7 bases and J by 2 bases; unmatched bases: 10. Germline V CDR1 and CDR2: SGHTA, FQGNSA. The CDR3 sequence is CASTLGGGSQETQYF. The CDR3 nucleotides read TGTGCCAGCACTCTAGGGGGCGGGTCACAAGAGACCCAGTACTTC.

V usage is TRBV6-5 and J usage is TRBJ2-7; 7 bases are a match to TRBD1. Trimming removed 4 bases from V and 2 bases from J; junction bases left unmatched: 5. CDR3 length equals 14 residues. Looked up from germline, CDR1 is MNHEY and CDR2 is SVGAGI. The CDR3 here is CASSWDSLTYEQYF. Written as DNA, the CDR3 is TGTGCCAGCAGTTGGGACAGCCTAACCTACGAGCAGTACTTC.